A single sample is the source of the 10 T cell receptor beta chains below, sequenced in a study of PD-1 blockade in classical Hodgkin lymphoma. Using immunoSEQ multiplex PCR, the repertoire was profiled, and TCRdb retains in-frame clones only, with some absent. The table lists several thousand clones, roughly 80% of them singletons. Time point of the sample: cycle 4 day 1 (C4D1), after 6 weeks of nivolumab. The patients all showed relapse after autologous stem cell transplantation, while their brentuximab vedotin exposure varied. The source material was peripheral blood mononuclear cells (PBMCs), sampled before the fourth cycle of nivolumab. The source is a human donor with classical Hodgkin lymphoma.

The J gene is TRBJ2-3, the V gene TRBV25-1; D may be TRBD2 (7 bases). There are 17 residues in the CDR3. V was trimmed by 5 bases and J by 0 bases, leaving 18 bases between them. CDR1 is MGHDK and CDR2 is SYGVNS in the germline V gene. The chain's CDR3 is CASSTLGGASSTDTQYF. The CDR3 nucleotides are TGTGCCAGCAGTACGTTGGGGGGGGCCTCTAGCACAGATACGCAGTATTTT. The whole variable domain, filled in from reference TRBV25-1 and TRBJ2-3, reads EADIYQTPRYLVIGTGKKITLECSQTMGHDKMYWYQQDPGMELHLIHYSYGVNSTEKGDLSSESTVSRIRTEHFPLTLESARPSHTSQYLCASSTLGGASSTDTQYFGPGTRLTVL.

As to this clone: At one boundary the junction diverges from the germline segment, which might be a read error. This chain joins TRBV5-8 and TRBJ2-1, with D perhaps matching TRBD1 or TRBD2 (5 bases each). The CDR3 loop spans 15 amino acids. Germline V CDR1 and CDR2: SGHTS, YDEGEE. CDR3 sequence reads: CASRLGRSSYNEQFF. The CDR3 DNA follows: TGTGCCAGCAGGTTGGGACGGAGCTCCTACAATGAGCAGTTCTTC. The whole variable domain, remainder taken from reference TRBV5-8 and TRBJ2-1, is EAGVTQSPTHLIKTRGQQATLRCSPISGHTSVYWYQQALGLGLQFLLWYDEGEERNRGNFPPRFSGRQFPNYSSELNVNALELEDSALYLCASRLGRSSYNEQFFGPGTRLTVL.

This clone was recorded a few times. This chain connects TRBV6-6 to TRBJ2-1; the D gene is possibly TRBD2 (6 bases). The ends were cut back, 7 bases at V and 2 bases at J, with 15 bases in the middle. Germline lookup yields CDR1 MNHNY and CDR2 SVGAGI (reference sequence). The CDR3 is 15 amino acids. The chain's CDR3 is CASTAGRLPYNEQFF. The CDR3 DNA follows: TGTGCCAGCACGGCCGGGAGACTGCCCTACAATGAGCAGTTCTTC.

The CDR3 coding sequence is TGTGCCAGCAGTCCCGCGGGGGAACGGAATTCACCCCTCCACTTT. Protein product: CASSPAGERNSPLHF. V is TRBV5-4 and J is TRBJ1-6; maybe TRBD1 (5 bases). Trimming stripped 5 bases from V and 7 bases from J, with 16 bases between. The CDR3 spans 15 residues. The germline V gene encodes CDR1 SGHNT and CDR2 YYREEE (reference sequence). Complete variable domain (other parts from reference TRBV5-4 and TRBJ1-6): ETGVTQSPTHLIKTRGQQVTLRCSSQSGHNTVSWYQQALGQGPQFIFQYYREEENGRGNFPPRFSGLQFPNYSSELNVNALELDDSALYLCASSPAGERNSPLHFGNGTRLTVT.

This clone was detected only once. The V and J genes are TRBV7-6 and TRBJ2-5; D call uncertain. The V gene's germline CDR1 is SGHVS and CDR2 FNYEAQ. The V end was cut by 5 bases, the J end by 4 bases, with 11 bases between. The CDR3 totals 13 residues. Written as DNA, the CDR3 is TGTGCCAGCAGCCCCAGACCGACAGAGACCCAGTACTTC. Residues: CASSPRPTETQYF.

The rearrangement links TRBV30 to TRBJ1-1, with no clear D. This CDR3 region has 13 residues. The ends were cut back, 2 bases at V and 0 bases at J, with 7 bases in the middle. Germline V gives CDR1 GTSNPN, CDR2 SVGIG (reference sequence). CDR3 in DNA: TGTGCCTGGAGTCGCCAGATGAACACTGAAGCTTTCTTT. This translates into CAWSRQMNTEAFF.

This chain uses TRBV5-1 with TRBJ2-1; perhaps TRBD1 as D (5 bases). CDR1 SGHRS and CDR2 YFSETQ come from the germline V gene. The CDR3 is 15 residues long. The V end was cut by 4 bases, the J end by 0 bases, with 11 bases between. The CDR3 DNA follows: TGCGCCAGCAGCAACAGACAGAACTCCTACAATGAGCAGTTCTTC. This encodes CASSNRQNSYNEQFF.

The V gene is TRBV18, the J gene TRBJ1-1, with D possibly matching TRBD1 (5 bases). CDR3 length: 12 residues. Trimming cost V 4 bases and J 6 bases, with 9 bases left between them. Per the germline V gene, CDR1 is KGHSH and CDR2 is LQKENI. The CDR3: CASSLPTAEAFF. For the CDR3, the DNA is TGTGCCAGCTCACTACCGACAGCTGAAGCTTTCTTT.

The V call is TRBV28, the J call TRBJ2-7, with 10 bases aligning to TRBD1. Germline V gene data show CDR1 as MDHEN and CDR2 as SYDVKM. V dropped 8 bases and J dropped 4; count of bases not matched to a gene: 11. This CDR3 is 15 amino acids long. The chain's CDR3 is CASRTGGFIGYEQYF. DNA for the CDR3: TGTGCCAGCCGGACAGGGGGGTTTATCGGGTACGAGCAGTACTTC.

This chain links TRBV18 with TRBJ2-5; 11 nucleotides align to TRBD2. This CDR3 region has 16 residues. The germline V gene encodes CDR1 KGHSH and CDR2 LQKENI. V lost 3 bases, J lost 0 bases, and 3 bases stayed unmatched. DNA for the CDR3: TGTGCCAGCTCACCCCGACTAGCGGGGTACCAAGAGACCCAGTACTTC. Translation gives CASSPRLAGYQETQYF.